The rows below give T cell receptor beta chains drawn from one sample of a study of metastatic and nonmetastatic thyroid tumors. TCRdb re-called the PCR reads with MiXCR. The sample lists approximately 60,000 clones, under 30% seen once, with about 15% in the top ten. Sequencing input: blood. These receptor sequences come from a female donor with papillary thyroid cancer or a benign thyroid nodule (not recorded which). Some clones in this sample may be carry-over from other donors' samples. Each CDR3 is given with its conserved first and last residue. D genes are given only for firm matches. Where a row states a size, it is once, few, many or the class of an expanded clone; other rows omit it.

>-|TRBV11-2|TRBJ2-7|-
CASSLEPNYEQYF
TGTGCCAGCAGCTTAGAACCAAACTACGAGCAGTACTTC
>-|TRBV30|TRBJ1-2|few
CAWSVKGNYGYTF
TGTGCCTGGAGTGTGAAGGGAAACTATGGCTACACCTTC
>-|TRBV12-3/TRBV12-4|TRBJ1-2|-
CASSYGRYDGYTF
TGTGCCAGCAGTTACGGACGGTACGATGGCTACACCTTC
>-|TRBV5-5|TRBJ2-7|-
CASSFIWDGEQYF
TGTGCCAGCAGCTTTATATGGGACGGGGAGCAGTACTTC
>-|TRBV28|TRBJ2-1|-
CASGGRALNEQFF
TGTGCCAGCGGGGGACGGGCCCTTAATGAGCAGTTCTTC
>-|TRBV5-1|TRBJ1-1|-
CASSLVGRFLDTEAFF
TGCGCCAGCAGCTTGGTGGGCAGGTTTTTAGACACTGAAGCTTTCTTT
>TRBD2|TRBV4-3|TRBJ2-1|-
CASSPGLAESSYNEQFF
TGCGCCAGCAGCCCGGGACTAGCGGAGAGCTCCTACAATGAGCAGTTCTTC
>-|TRBV14|TRBJ2-7|few
CASSQGGYEQYF
TGTGCCAGCAGCCAAGGAGGTTACGAGCAGTACTTC
>-|TRBV6-4|TRBJ1-2|few
CASRDPLFFGYTF
TGTGCCAGCAGGGACCCCCTTTTCTTTGGCTACACCTTC
>-|TRBV6-1|TRBJ1-2|few
CASSGTGPGYGYTF
TGTGCCAGCAGCGGGACCGGCCCAGGCTATGGCTACACCTTC
>-|TRBV20-1|TRBJ1-1|-
CSARDLGHGPTFF
TGCAGTGCTAGAGATCTGGGGCATGGTCCAACTTTCTTT
>-|TRBV30|TRBJ1-5|-
CAWSEGTRQPQHF
TGTGCCTGGAGTGAGGGGACGCGGCAGCCCCAGCATTTT
>-|TRBV11-2|TRBJ2-5|many
CASSLWGAETQYF
TGTGCCAGCAGCTTATGGGGGGCTGAGACCCAGTACTTC
>-|TRBV12-3/TRBV12-4|TRBJ1-5|-
CASSSTVANQPQHF
TGTGCCAGCAGTTCTACGGTTGCAAATCAGCCCCAGCATTTT
>TRBD1|TRBV9|TRBJ2-5|many
CASSVEEGARETQYF
TGTGCCAGCAGCGTAGAAGAGGGGGCGAGAGAGACCCAGTACTTC
>-|TRBV12-3/TRBV12-4|TRBJ2-3|few
CASSPPGDTQYF
TGTGCCAGCAGTCCCCCAGGGGATACGCAGTATTTT
>TRBD2|TRBV5-4|TRBJ2-1|once
CASSFGTSGRMNNEQFF
TGTGCCAGCAGCTTTGGGACTAGCGGGAGAATGAACAATGAGCAGTTCTTC
>-|TRBV20-1|TRBJ1-2|-
CSAGSGQGFYGYTF
TGCAGTGCGGGGAGTGGGCAGGGCTTCTATGGCTACACCTTC
>TRBD1|TRBV10-1|TRBJ2-7|few
CASSESLGQGLGEQYF
TGCGCCAGCAGTGAGTCATTGGGACAGGGGCTAGGCGAGCAGTACTTC
>TRBD1|TRBV7-3|TRBJ1-6|-
CASSSQGDNSPLHF
TGTGCCAGCAGCTCACAGGGGGACAATTCACCCCTCCACTTT
>TRBD1|TRBV27|TRBJ2-7|-
CASSAGTGRDYEQYF
TGTGCCAGCAGCGCCGGGACAGGGAGGGACTACGAGCAGTACTTC
>-|TRBV9|TRBJ1-3|-
CASSQQGSSGNTIYF
TGTGCCAGCTCTCAGCAGGGGAGCTCTGGAAACACCATATATTTT
>-|TRBV28|TRBJ2-3|few
CASSSAGAPSTDTQYF
TGTGCCAGCAGTTCCGCCGGGGCCCCTAGCACAGATACGCAGTATTTT
>-|TRBV7-7|TRBJ2-3|many
CASSLRFSAGITDTQYF
TGTGCTAGCAGCTTAAGGTTCTCCGCCGGGATTACAGATACGCAGTATTTT
>TRBD1|TRBV4-1|TRBJ2-3|few
CASSQELTTGVRNTQYF
TGCGCCAGCAGCCAAGAATTAACTACAGGGGTTCGGAATACGCAGTATTTT
>-|TRBV2|TRBJ2-3|-
CASSVVAEGTDTQYF
TGTGCCAGCAGTGTAGTAGCGGAGGGCACAGATACGCAGTATTTT
>TRBD1|TRBV18|TRBJ2-7|-
CASSTYDRAEEQYF
TGTGCCAGCTCAACATACGACAGGGCTGAAGAGCAGTACTTC
>TRBD2|TRBV6-4|TRBJ2-2|few
CASATLMTSGGTNTGELFF
TGTGCCAGCGCGACCCTTATGACTAGCGGGGGCACGAACACCGGGGAGCTGTTTTTT
>TRBD2|TRBV24-1|TRBJ2-5|-
CATSDSGTSGRQETQYF
TGTGCCACCAGTGACAGTGGGACTAGCGGGCGTCAAGAGACCCAGTACTTC
>-|TRBV28|TRBJ2-2|-
CASSTPVRAGRTGELFF
TGTGCCAGCAGTACCCCTGTGCGGGCGGGAAGAACCGGGGAGCTGTTTTTT
>TRBD2|TRBV3-1|TRBJ2-7|-
CASSQGASGTYEQYF
TGTGCCAGCAGCCAAGGCGCTAGCGGTACTTACGAGCAGTACTTC
>-|TRBV6-1|TRBJ2-3|-
CATSLATSTDTQYF
TGTGCCACCAGTCTAGCGACTAGCACAGATACGCAGTATTTT
>TRBD1|TRBV5-1|TRBJ1-1|-
CASRIYRGVLNTEAFF
TGCGCCAGCAGAATTTACAGGGGGGTTTTGAACACTGAAGCTTTCTTT
>-|TRBV30|TRBJ1-6|-
CAWSARGQRYNSPLHF
TGTGCCTGGAGTGCCCGGGGTCAGCGCTATAATTCACCCCTCCACTTT
>TRBD2|TRBV19|TRBJ2-7|few
CASSRLAGDEQYF
TGTGCCAGTAGTAGACTAGCGGGGGATGAGCAGTACTTC
>-|TRBV19|TRBJ1-1|-
CASSIDRRPGGTEAFF
TGTGCCAGTAGTATAGATCGGAGACCCGGTGGCACTGAAGCTTTCTTT
>TRBD1|TRBV6-5|TRBJ2-1|medium-sized
CASSSSATGTVSDEQFF
TGTGCCAGCAGTTCCTCCGCCACCGGGACAGTCAGCGATGAGCAGTTCTTC
>-|TRBV6-5|TRBJ1-3|many
CASSYRSSGNTIYF
TGTGCCAGCAGTTACCGGAGCTCTGGAAACACCATATATTTT
>TRBD2|TRBV11-2|TRBJ2-3|-
CASSRLAGGTDTQYF
TGTGCCAGCAGCCGACTAGCGGGAGGTACAGATACGCAGTATTTT
>-|TRBV6-1|TRBJ2-2|-
CASANKGRTGELFF
TGTGCCAGCGCCAACAAGGGCAGAACCGGGGAGCTGTTTTTT
>-|TRBV7-2|TRBJ1-5|once
CASSLFDRNQPQHF
TGTGCCAGCAGCCTATTCGATAGAAATCAGCCCCAGCATTTT
>-|TRBV7-9|TRBJ1-1|-
CASSLGLREAFF
TGTGCCAGCAGCTTGGGACTACGTGAAGCTTTCTTT
>-|TRBV28|TRBJ2-7|few
CASSTVQINYEQYF
TGTGCCAGCAGCACCGTACAGATCAACTACGAGCAGTACTTC
>-|TRBV11-2|TRBJ2-7|few
CASRPLRWDRHSYEQYF
TGTGCCAGCCGCCCGCTTCGCTGGGACCGACACTCCTACGAGCAGTACTTC
>-|TRBV2|TRBJ1-2|-
CASTGTSPYGYTF
TGTGCCAGCACCGGAACCTCACCTTATGGCTACACCTTC
>-|TRBV19|TRBJ1-5|few
CASSIDGRNQPQHF
TGTGCCAGTAGTATAGATGGTAGAAATCAGCCCCAGCATTTT
>-|TRBV6-1|TRBJ1-2|few
CASSTGGARGYTF
TGTGCCAGCAGTACGGGGGGGGCGCGGGGCTACACCTTC
>-|TRBV10-3|TRBJ1-2|few
CAISAQQRANYGYTF
TGTGCCATCAGTGCCCAACAGAGGGCTAACTATGGCTACACCTTC
>TRBD1|TRBV6-1|TRBJ1-6|-
CASSVETGLDSPLHF
TGTGCCAGCAGCGTCGAGACAGGGTTGGATTCACCCCTCCACTTT
>TRBD1|TRBV19|TRBJ1-2|-
CASSPGGSYGCTF
TGTGCCAGTAGTCCAGGGGGCAGCTATGGCTGCACCTTC
>-|TRBV5-1|TRBJ2-7|-
CASSLTGREQYF
TGCGCCAGCAGCTTGACAGGGAGGGAGCAGTACTTC
>TRBD2|TRBV5-1|TRBJ2-5|few
CASSSGLAGVFATETQYF
TGCGCCAGCAGCTCGGGACTAGCGGGAGTCTTTGCAACGGAGACCCAGTACTTC
>-|TRBV19|TRBJ1-2|few
CASTDGRTYGYTF
TGTGCCAGTACAGACGGGCGGACCTATGGCTACACCTTC